Presented here are 10 T cell receptor beta chains from one specimen sequenced in a study of CD8+CD57+ T cells in acquired aplastic anemia (dated by TCRdb to 2016 to 2018). The patients picked for sequencing were ones in whom flow cytometry had shown an expansion of CD8+CD57+ cells. The sequencer listed for this sample is Illumina HiSeq 2000. Genomic DNA was used as template for profiling of TCR beta VDJ combinations and CDR3 sequences. The raw public data were reprocessed by TCRdb itself: fastp quality trimming at Q25, MiXCR clonotype calling, in-frame beta chains only. Records with the same CDR3 protein are collapsed into one entry carrying the most frequent genes and DNA. Across this sample there are around 200,000 distinct CDR3 sequences, with over 40% seen only once. About 1.8% of the sample goes to the ten largest clones. The sample was sorted CD4+, CD8+, or CD8+CD57+ T cells (not recorded which) from PBMCs. Source of these receptors: a human donor with aplastic anemia.

DNA for the CDR3: TGTGCCAGTAGTGTCGGGACCTACACTGAAGCTTTCTTT. This encodes CASSVGTYTEAFF. The chain combines TRBV19 with TRBJ1-1; a weak D match, TRBD1 (5 bases). Trimming stripped 5 bases from V and 3 bases from J, with 10 bases between. The CDR3 has 13 amino acids. The germline V gene has CDR1 LNHDA and CDR2 SQIVND (reference sequence).

This clonotype was found many times. This sequence joins TRBV11-1 and TRBJ2-7; TRBD1 aligns across 11 bases. V shed 4 bases, J shed 7 bases, and the junction held 12 bases outside the gene matches. The CDR3 runs 16 residues. Germline loops: CDR1 SGHAT, CDR2 FQDESV (reference sequence). CDR3 region: CASSSTLGQGAREQYF. The DNA of the CDR3 is TGTGCCAGCAGCTCGACCTTAGGACAGGGGGCGAGGGAGCAGTACTTC.

The rearrangement links TRBV24-1 to TRBJ2-1; tentatively, D is TRBD1 (5 bases). Germline CDR1 and CDR2: KGHDR and SFDVKD. The CDR3 spans 11 residues. Trimming removed 6 bases at V and 8 bases at J, with 7 bases between. CDR3: CATSQGYEQFF. DNA for the CDR3: TGTGCCACCAGTCAGGGATATGAGCAGTTCTTC.

Concerning this clonotype itself: Just one base apart from a much larger clone, this may be a read error. CDR3 nucleotide sequence: TGTGCCAGCAGTGATCCGGGACAGGGGAATTCACCCCTCCACTTT. It translates to CASSDPGQGNSPLHF. The rearrangement links TRBV25-1 to TRBJ1-6; 10 bases fit TRBD1. There are 15 residues in the CDR3. Trimming cost V 3 bases and J 7 bases; bases outside gene matches: 3. From germline, CDR1 is MGHDK and CDR2 SYGVNS.

This rearrangement joins TRBV20-1 to TRBJ1-4; D is possibly TRBD1 (5 bases). Germline CDR1 reads DFQATT; CDR2 reads SNEGSKA (reference sequence). V lost 6 bases to trimming and J lost 10 bases, with 21 bases between them. CDR3 length: 14 amino acids. The CDR3 bases are TGCAGTGCCAGACCCCGGGACGATATAGGAAAACTGTTTTTT. Protein: CSARPRDDIGKLFF.

This clonotype was seen repeatedly, ten times or more. The V gene is TRBV5-1, the J gene TRBJ2-3, with 7 bases matching TRBD1. V gave up 4 bases and J gave up 2 bases; unmatched junction bases: 4. The CDR3 covers 14 residues. Germline-derived CDR1 and CDR2 are SGHRS and YFSETQ. The CDR3 protein is CASSLGQHTDTQYF. As DNA, the CDR3 is TGCGCCAGCAGCCTGGGACAGCACACAGATACGCAGTATTTT.

This chain uses TRBV7-6 with TRBJ1-1; D is undetermined. This CDR3 has 10 amino acids. Germline CDR1 and CDR2: SGHVS and FNYEAQ. V shed 5 bases and J shed 5 bases, with 3 bases lying between them. The chain's CDR3 is CASSPTEAFF. The CDR3 bases are TGTGCCAGCAGCCCTACTGAAGCTTTCTTT.

The rearrangement uses TRBV10-3 and TRBJ2-7, with 7 bases that match TRBD1. Per germline, CDR1 ENHRY and CDR2 SYGVKD. This CDR3 has 15 amino acids. Trimming cost V 10 bases and J 0 bases; bases outside gene matches: 12. The CDR3 bases are TGTGCCAGCACTCAGACAGGGACCAGCTCCTACGAGCAGTACTTC. It codes for CASTQTGTSSYEQYF.

This clonotype was seen a single time. This chain connects TRBV2 to TRBJ1-5; 7 nucleotides match TRBD1. Germline V CDR1 and CDR2: SNHLY, FYNNEI. This CDR3 comprises 13 residues. V was clipped by 4 bases and J by 7 bases; unmatched bases: 4. The CDR3 DNA reads as TGTGCCAGCAGTGGGACAGGTTACCAGCCCCAGCATTTT. Translating gives CASSGTGYQPQHF.

V and J are TRBV18 and TRBJ1-3; D gene ambiguous. V gave up 6 bases and J gave up 0 bases, with 9 bases separating them. This CDR3 is 14 amino acids long. CDR1 is KGHSH and CDR2 is LQKENI in the germline V gene. The CDR3 loop reads CASSSGNSGNTIYF. DNA for the CDR3: TGTGCCAGCTCGTCAGGAAACTCTGGAAACACCATATATTTT.